A selection of T cell receptor beta chains follows, all from one sample in a study of OX40 agonist ivuxolimab in advanced cancers. Assay: immunoSEQ multiplex PCR; the TCRdb copy retains only in-frame clones and omits some. The data contain 95,000 to 150,000 clones, 93% of them seen just once; the ten biggest clones take up over 0.15%. Material: CD4+ or CD8+ T cells sorted from blood, obtained in a trial of the OX40 agonist ivuxolimab. The receptors were sampled from an adult with an advanced solid tumor such as melanoma, head and neck, liver or kidney cancer. CDR3s include the opening cysteine and the closing phenylalanine or tryptophan. D genes are given only for firm matches. Clone size is stated in some rows and not others, as once, few, many or a class when expanded.

size	J	D	V	CDR3	DNA
.	TRBJ1-1	.	TRBV5-1	CASSDRHGQLMNTEAFF	TGCGCCAGCAGCGACCGGCACGGGCAACTCATGAACACTGAAGCTTTCTTT
.	TRBJ2-5	.	TRBV5-4	CASSWRQETQYF	TGTGCCAGCAGCTGGCGGCAAGAGACCCAGTACTTC
.	TRBJ2-7	.	TRBV9	CASSVEGGPSYEQYF	TGTGCCAGCAGCGTAGAGGGAGGCCCCTCCTACGAGCAGTACTTC
.	TRBJ1-4	.	TRBV19	CASKDSGHVNEKLFF	TGTGCCAGTAAGGACTCGGGACACGTCAATGAAAAACTGTTTTTT
.	TRBJ2-5	TRBD2	TRBV27	CASRLLAKGMETQYF	TGTGCCAGCAGGCTACTAGCGAAAGGAATGGAGACCCAGTACTTC
.	TRBJ2-1	.	TRBV18	CASSPATGNYNEQFF	TGTGCCAGCTCACCAGCTACAGGGAACTACAATGAGCAGTTCTTC
.	TRBJ2-3	.	TRBV5-4	CASSLDYLSTDTQYF	TGTGCCAGCAGCTTGGATTACTTAAGCACAGATACGCAGTATTTT
.	TRBJ2-2	.	TRBV27	CASSSPPLLGASGELFF	TGTGCCAGCAGCTCCCCACCCCTACTAGGTGCGTCCGGGGAGCTGTTTTTT
.	TRBJ2-2	.	TRBV2	CASSKNTGELFF	TGTGCCAGCAGTAAGAACACCGGGGAGCTGTTTTTT
.	TRBJ1-2	.	TRBV28	CASRGSGREATGYTF	TGTGCCAGCAGGGGGTCGGGTCGAGAGGCGACCGGCTACACCTTC
.	TRBJ1-5	TRBD1	TRBV19	CASSTTGDSNQPQHF	TGTGCCAGTAGTACGACAGGGGATAGCAATCAGCCCCAGCATTTT
.	TRBJ1-2	TRBD1	TRBV30	CAWSAGWDRVIYGYTF	TGTGCCTGGAGTGCGGGGTGGGACAGGGTCATCTATGGCTACACCTTC
.	TRBJ1-5	.	TRBV23-1	CASSLGQPQHF	TGCGCCAGCAGCCTGGGCCAGCCCCAGCATTTT
.	TRBJ1-2	.	TRBV7-9	CASSYQWSGNYGYTF	TGTGCCAGCAGCTACCAATGGTCAGGGAACTATGGCTACACCTTC
.	TRBJ1-1	.	TRBV25-1	CASSEFGGGNAEAFF	TGTGCCAGCAGTGAATTTGGAGGGGGGAACGCTGAAGCTTTCTTT
once	TRBJ1-1	.	TRBV6-6	CASSSTHLGGAFF	TGTGCCAGCAGTTCCACCCACTTGGGAGGGGCTTTCTTT
.	TRBJ2-7	TRBD2	TRBV6-5	CASSYGLEGGEQYF	TGTGCCAGCAGTTACGGACTAGAAGGAGGCGAGCAGTACTTC
.	TRBJ2-3	TRBD2	TRBV18	CASTLASGMSADTQYF	TGTGCCAGCACCCTAGCTAGCGGGATGTCGGCAGATACGCAGTATTTT
.	TRBJ1-5	TRBD1	TRBV2	CASSTTGGAGQPQHF	TGTGCCAGCAGTACGACAGGGGGCGCGGGTCAGCCCCAGCATTTT
.	TRBJ2-3	.	TRBV5-6	CASSSDTGPRGDTQYF	TGTGCCAGCAGCTCGGACACCGGGCCCCGGGGAGATACGCAGTATTTT
.	TRBJ2-1	TRBD2	TRBV5-4	CASSLGGRAGFYNEQFF	TGTGCCAGCAGCTTGGGCGGGAGAGCGGGTTTTTACAATGAGCAGTTCTTC
.	TRBJ1-3	.	TRBV28	CASSLMRPSSGNTIYF	TGTGCCAGCAGTTTAATGCGGCCGAGCTCTGGAAACACCATATATTTT
.	TRBJ2-5	.	TRBV2	CASSEEASVQETQYF	TGTGCCAGCAGTGAAGAGGCGTCAGTACAAGAGACCCAGTACTTC
.	TRBJ1-5	.	TRBV7-9	CASSRGGDGNQPQHF	TGTGCCAGCAGCCGAGGGGGGGATGGCAATCAGCCCCAGCATTTT
.	TRBJ1-3	TRBD1	TRBV18	CASSPGQASGNTIYF	TGTGCCAGCTCACCCGGACAGGCCTCTGGAAACACCATATATTTT
.	TRBJ2-7	.	TRBV23-1	CASSQSDRNRSYEQYF	TGCGCCAGCAGTCAATCGGATCGGAATAGGTCCTACGAGCAGTACTTC
.	TRBJ1-1	.	TRBV7-8	CASSLGHNTEAFF	TGTGCCAGCAGCCTGGGACATAACACTGAAGCTTTCTTT
.	TRBJ2-2	.	TRBV4-2	CASSQVTANTGELFF	TGTGCCAGCAGCCAAGTCACGGCGAACACCGGGGAGCTGTTTTTT
.	TRBJ2-7	TRBD2	TRBV30	CAWSPRTLLGGEQYF	TGTGCCTGGAGTCCCAGGACTCTCTTGGGGGGGGAGCAGTACTTC
.	TRBJ1-4	.	TRBV5-1	CASSSTGKLFF	TGCGCCAGCAGCTCGACCGGAAAACTGTTTTTT
.	TRBJ2-2	TRBD2	TRBV7-9	CASSLPVGAGGPGELFF	TGTGCCAGCAGCCTCCCCGTCGGAGCGGGAGGGCCCGGGGAGCTGTTTTTT
.	TRBJ1-5	TRBD1	TRBV6-5	CASTLPQGGQPQHF	TGTGCCAGCACCTTACCCCAGGGGGGGCAGCCCCAGCATTTT
.	TRBJ2-7	.	TRBV7-2	CASSLRLGEQYF	TGTGCCAGCAGCTTAAGGTTAGGCGAGCAGTACTTC
.	TRBJ1-1	.	TRBV5-1	CASSPTTGPDTEAFF	TGCGCCAGCAGCCCAACGACAGGTCCGGACACTGAAGCTTTCTTT
.	TRBJ2-6	.	TRBV7-6	CASSPGSGANVLTF	TGTGCCAGCAGCCCGGGCTCTGGGGCCAACGTCCTGACTTTC
.	TRBJ2-2	.	TRBV18	CASSPRANTGELFF	TGTGCCAGCTCACCAAGAGCGAACACCGGGGAGCTGTTTTTT
.	TRBJ2-3	TRBD1	TRBV19	CASTGDIFDTQYF	TGTGCCTCGACAGGGGATATTTTTGATACGCAGTATTTT
.	TRBJ2-1	.	TRBV6-1	CASSESVNEQFF	TGTGCCAGCAGTGAAAGCGTCAATGAGCAGTTCTTC
.	TRBJ2-3	.	TRBV11-3	CASSAQGGLSTDTQYF	TGTGCCAGCAGCGCTCAGGGGGGGCTGAGCACAGATACGCAGTATTTT
.	TRBJ2-3	TRBD2	TRBV7-8	CASSLGLAGGGGTDTQYF	TGTGCCAGCAGCTTAGGACTAGCGGGAGGCGGTGGCACAGATACGCAGTATTTT
.	TRBJ2-2	.	TRBV14	CASSRAGAGELFF	TGTGCCAGCAGCCGTGCAGGAGCCGGGGAGCTGTTTTTT